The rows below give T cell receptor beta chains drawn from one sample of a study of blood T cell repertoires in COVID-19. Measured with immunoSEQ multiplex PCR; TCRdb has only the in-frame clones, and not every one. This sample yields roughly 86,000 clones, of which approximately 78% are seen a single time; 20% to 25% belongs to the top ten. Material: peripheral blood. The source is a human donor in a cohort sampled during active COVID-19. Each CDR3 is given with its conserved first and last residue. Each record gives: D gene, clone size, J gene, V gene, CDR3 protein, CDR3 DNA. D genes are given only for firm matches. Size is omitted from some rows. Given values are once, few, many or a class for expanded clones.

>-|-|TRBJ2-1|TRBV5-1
CASSLVTGSSYNEQFF
TGCGCCAGCAGCTTGGTAACAGGTTCTTCCTACAATGAGCAGTTCTTC
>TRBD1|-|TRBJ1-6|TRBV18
CASSPPDGQGPTPLHF
TGTGCCAGCTCACCACCAGATGGACAGGGTCCCACACCCCTCCACTTT
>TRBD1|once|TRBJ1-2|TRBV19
CASSTPGGNGYTF
TGTGCCAGTAGTACGCCAGGGGGAAATGGCTACACCTTC
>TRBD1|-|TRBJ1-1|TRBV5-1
CASSLRDRGRLTEAFF
TGCGCCAGCAGCCTAAGGGACAGGGGGCGTCTCACTGAAGCTTTCTTT
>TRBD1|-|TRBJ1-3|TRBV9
CASSVAIGQGNSGNTIYF
TGTGCCAGCAGCGTAGCTATAGGACAGGGGAACTCTGGAAACACCATATATTTT
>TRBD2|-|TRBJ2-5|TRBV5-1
CASSLERVRGETQYF
TGCGCCAGCAGCTTGGAGAGAGTGCGGGGGGAGACCCAGTACTTC
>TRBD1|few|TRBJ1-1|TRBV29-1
CSVGVRQGRMNTEAFF
TGCAGCGTTGGAGTAAGACAGGGACGAATGAACACTGAAGCTTTCTTT
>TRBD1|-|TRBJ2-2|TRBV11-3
CASSDRGSNTGELFF
TGTGCCAGCAGCGACAGGGGGAGTAACACCGGGGAGCTGTTTTTT
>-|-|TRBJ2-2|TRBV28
CASSAQQVRTGELFF
TGTGCCAGCAGTGCCCAACAGGTTCGGACCGGGGAGCTGTTTTTT
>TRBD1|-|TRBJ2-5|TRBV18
CASSPRQGSETQYF
TGTGCCAGCTCACCAAGACAGGGTTCGGAGACCCAGTACTTC
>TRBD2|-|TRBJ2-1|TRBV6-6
CASRTIASGGIFGQFF
TGTGCCAGCAGGACGATTGCTAGCGGGGGGATTTTTGGGCAGTTCTTC
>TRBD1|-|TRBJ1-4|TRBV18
CASSSGQVDEKLFF
TGTGCCAGCTCATCCGGACAGGTGGATGAAAAACTGTTTTTT
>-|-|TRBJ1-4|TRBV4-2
CASSQDLLKEKLFF
TGTGCCAGCAGCCAAGATCTACTCAAGGAAAAACTGTTTTTT
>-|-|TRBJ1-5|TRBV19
CASSRLTRGAQPQHF
TGTGCCAGTAGTCGCCTAACCCGGGGGGCCCAGCCCCAGCATTTT
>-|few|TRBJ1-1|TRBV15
CATSRDRFNTEAFF
TGTGCCACCAGCAGAGATAGATTCAACACTGAAGCTTTCTTT
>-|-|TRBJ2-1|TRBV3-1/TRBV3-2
CASSQGPLGLSYNEQFF
TGTGCCAGCAGCCAGGGCCCACTGGGTCTCTCCTACAATGAGCAGTTCTTC
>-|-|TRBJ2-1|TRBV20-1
CSASGGGRYNEQFF
TGCAGTGCTAGTGGGGGGGGCCGTTACAATGAGCAGTTCTTC
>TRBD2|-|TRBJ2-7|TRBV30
CAWSGGGSYEQYF
TGTGCCTGGAGTGGGGGGGGTTCCTACGAGCAGTACTTC
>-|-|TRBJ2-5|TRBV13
CASSLRLAEQTQYF
TGTGCCAGCAGCTTACGGTTAGCTGAACAGACCCAGTACTTC
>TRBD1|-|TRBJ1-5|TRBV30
CAWRQGGLGNQPQHF
TGTGCCTGGAGGCAGGGGGGTTTGGGCAATCAGCCCCAGCATTTT
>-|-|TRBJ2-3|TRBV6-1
CASSERRAVGSTDTQYF
TGTGCCAGCAGTGAAAGGAGGGCAGTGGGTAGCACAGATACGCAGTATTTT
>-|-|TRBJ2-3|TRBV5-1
CASSTPSTDTQYF
TGCGCCAGCAGTACTCCCAGCACAGATACGCAGTATTTT
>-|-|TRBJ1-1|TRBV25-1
CASQGPGTEAFF
TGTGCCAGCCAGGGGCCTGGTACTGAAGCTTTCTTT
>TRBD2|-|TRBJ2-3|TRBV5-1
CASSFSSGGTSSTDTQYF
TGCGCCAGCAGCTTCTCTAGCGGGGGGACCTCCAGCACAGATACGCAGTATTTT
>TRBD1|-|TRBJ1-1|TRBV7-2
CASSLGTGNTEAFF
TGTGCCAGCAGCTTGGGGACAGGCAACACTGAAGCTTTCTTT
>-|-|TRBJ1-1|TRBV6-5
CASNRERMNTEAFF
TGTGCCAGCAACCGTGAGCGGATGAACACTGAAGCTTTCTTT
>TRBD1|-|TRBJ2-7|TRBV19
CASSTPGTVGNEQYF
TGTGCCAGTAGTACGCCCGGGACAGTTGGTAACGAGCAGTACTTC
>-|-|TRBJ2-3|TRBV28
CASSLWGLGRYF
TGTGCCAGCAGTTTATGGGGCCTCGGGAGGTATTTT
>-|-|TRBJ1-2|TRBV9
CASSVSTAPNYGYTF
TGTGCCAGCAGCGTCTCGACAGCCCCTAACTATGGCTACACCTTC
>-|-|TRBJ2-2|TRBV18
CASSPLTRTNTGELFF
TGTGCCAGCTCACCACTTACTCGAACGAACACCGGGGAGCTGTTTTTT
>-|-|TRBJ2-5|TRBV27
CASRLRVAPLFEETQYF
TGTGCCAGCAGGCTCCGGGTCGCCCCGCTTTTTGAAGAGACCCAGTACTTC
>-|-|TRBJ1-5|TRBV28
CASSSGGVDLGNQPQHF
TGTGCCAGCAGTTCGGGGGGGGTCGATTTAGGAAATCAGCCCCAGCATTTT
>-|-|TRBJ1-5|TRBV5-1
CASSLSQGGQPQHF
TGCGCCAGCAGCTTGAGTCAGGGTGGTCAGCCCCAGCATTTT
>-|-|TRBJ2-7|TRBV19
CASRGRGRGYEQYF
TGTGCCAGTAGGGGGCGGGGGCGCGGATACGAGCAGTACTTC
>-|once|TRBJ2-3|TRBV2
CASTRHRGGTDTQYF
TGTGCCAGCACTAGACACAGGGGGGGTACAGATACGCAGTATTTT
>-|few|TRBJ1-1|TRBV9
CASSVGTPNTEAFF
TGTGCCAGCAGCGTAGGGACACCGAACACTGAAGCTTTCTTT
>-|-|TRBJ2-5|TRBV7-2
CASSLAGRIQETQYF
TGTGCCAGCAGCTTAGCGGGCAGAATCCAAGAGACCCAGTACTTC
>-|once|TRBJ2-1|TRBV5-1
CASSPGAYNEQFF
TGCGCCAGCAGCCCTGGAGCTTACAATGAGCAGTTCTTC
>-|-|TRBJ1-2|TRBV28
CASRLNQGYYGYTF
TGTGCCAGCAGACTCAATCAGGGATACTATGGCTACACCTTC
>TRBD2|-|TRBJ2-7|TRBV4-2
CASSQAATSGSYEQYF
TGTGCCAGCAGCCAAGCGGCGACTAGCGGCTCCTACGAGCAGTACTTC
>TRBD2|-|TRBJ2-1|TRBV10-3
CAISSASGELNEQFF
TGTGCCATCAGTTCGGCTAGCGGGGAGCTCAATGAGCAGTTCTTC
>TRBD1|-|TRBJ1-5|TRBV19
CASRQGQRGNQPQHF
TGTGCCAGTAGACAGGGACAGAGGGGCAATCAGCCCCAGCATTTT
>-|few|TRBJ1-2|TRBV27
CASIRESSRQYGYTF
TGTGCCAGCATTCGGGAGAGTTCTCGGCAGTATGGCTACACCTTC
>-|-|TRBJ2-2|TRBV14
CASSQDDYANTGELFF
TGTGCCAGCAGCCAAGACGACTACGCGAACACCGGGGAGCTGTTTTTT
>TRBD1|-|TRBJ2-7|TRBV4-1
CASSRTQGVPAYEQYF
TGCGCCAGCAGCCGGACTCAGGGGGTTCCGGCCTACGAGCAGTACTTC
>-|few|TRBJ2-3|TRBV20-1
CSAIGADTQYF
TGCAGTGCTATAGGGGCAGATACGCAGTATTTT
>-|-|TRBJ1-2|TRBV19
CASGQFYGYTF
TGTGCCAGCGGACAGTTCTATGGCTACACCTTC
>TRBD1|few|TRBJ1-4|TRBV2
CASRRDSGRRINEKLFF
TGTGCCAGCAGGCGGGACAGTGGAAGGCGTATTAATGAAAAACTGTTTTTT
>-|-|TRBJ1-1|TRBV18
CASSPEVGNTEAFF
TGTGCCAGCTCACCCGAGGTGGGGAACACTGAAGCTTTCTTT
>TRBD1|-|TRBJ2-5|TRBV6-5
CASSPGTDKETQYF
TGTGCCAGCAGTCCAGGGACAGATAAAGAGACCCAGTACTTC
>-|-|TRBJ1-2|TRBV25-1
CASSGNREYGYTF
TGTGCCAGCAGTGGTAACAGGGAGTATGGCTACACCTTC
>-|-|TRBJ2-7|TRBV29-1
CSVGGGAGEQYF
TGCAGCGTTGGAGGGGGGGCAGGCGAGCAGTACTTC
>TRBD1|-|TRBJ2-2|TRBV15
CATSSRQGAGTGELFF
TGTGCCACCAGCAGTAGACAGGGGGCAGGGACCGGGGAGCTGTTTTTT